Below are 17 T cell receptor beta chains sequenced from a single sample in a study of blood T cell repertoires in COVID-19. The table came from immunoSEQ multiplex PCR; TCRdb's copy has only in-frame clones and leaves some out. The table lists about 150,000 clones, about nine tenths of them singletons. Sequencing input: peripheral blood. The receptor source for this set is a human donor in a cohort sampled during active COVID-19.

The rearrangement uses TRBV25-1 and TRBJ1-4; maybe TRBD1 (5 bases). The CDR3 runs 16 residues. The V gene's germline CDR1 is MGHDK and CDR2 SYGVNS. Trimming removed 1 base from V and 9 bases from J, with 18 bases in between. For the CDR3, the DNA is TGTGCCAGCAGTGAATCCTCTTGGGGGAGGGCGCAAAAACTGTTTTTT. Its translation is CASSESSWGRAQKLFF.

This clone turned up a few times. The J gene is TRBJ2-7, the V gene TRBV25-1, with TRBD1 matching over 7 bases. CDR1 and CDR2 (germline): MGHDK, SYGVNS. CDR3 length equals 14 residues. V was pared by 7 bases and J by 2 bases, with 8 bases of the junction left unmatched. CDR3 sequence: CASKLGTDAYEQYF. CDR3 bases: TGTGCCAGCAAATTAGGGACAGACGCCTACGAGCAGTACTTC.

The chain employs TRBV11-2 and TRBJ2-4, with 7 bases identical to TRBD2. V lost 4 bases, J lost 5 bases, and 5 bases stayed unmatched. Germline lookup yields CDR1 SGHAT and CDR2 FQNNGV. The CDR3 consists of 14 residues. CDR3 in DNA: TGTGCCAGCAGCTCTACGGGACTACAAAACATTCAGTACTTC. It codes for CASSSTGLQNIQYF.

The V gene is TRBV7-2, the J gene TRBJ1-2, with 8 bases that match TRBD1. The V gene end was trimmed by 5 bases and the J gene end by 5 bases; junction bases not matched to a gene: 22. Looked up from germline, CDR1 is SGHTA and CDR2 is FQGNSA. The length of the CDR3 is 19 residues. CDR3: CASSPAGRDRSIRRYGYTF. The CDR3 DNA follows: TGTGCCAGCAGCCCAGCTGGTCGGGACAGGTCTATCCGAAGGTATGGCTACACCTTC.

This clone was counted between two and nine times. The CDR3: CASSSTRGYNEQFF. CDR3 nucleotides: TGCGCCAGCAGCTCGACGCGAGGATACAATGAGCAGTTCTTC. This rearrangement joins TRBV5-1 to TRBJ2-1, with D uncertain. This CDR3 region has 14 residues. CDR1 SGHRS and CDR2 YFSETQ come from the germline V gene. Deletions cut 3 bases from V and 4 bases from J, with 11 bases between.

The chain links TRBV4-2 to TRBJ2-5; 10 positions agree with TRBD2. The CDR3 length is 17 residues. CDR1 is LGHNA, CDR2 YNFKEQ, per germline. V shed 4 bases, J shed 2 bases, and the junction held 10 bases outside the gene matches. For the CDR3, the DNA is TGTGCCAGCAGCCTCGTAACGGTAGCGGGAGGACAAGAGACCCAGTACTTC. Its protein is CASSLVTVAGGQETQYF.

This clone was seen ten or more times. J is TRBJ1-2 and V is TRBV7-8, with 11 bases that match TRBD1. The CDR3 spans 19 residues. CDR1 is SGHVS and CDR2 is FQNEAQ in the germline V gene. J lost 5 bases, V lost 3 bases, and 17 bases had no gene match. The CDR3 nucleotides are TGTGCCAGCAGCTTTTCCCCTCCGGGACAGGGGGGTTGGCTGTATGGCTACACCTTC. This encodes CASSFSPPGQGGWLYGYTF.

This rearrangement joins TRBV27 to TRBJ2-1; 8 bases fit TRBD1. Looked up from germline, CDR1 is MNHEY and CDR2 is SMNVEV (reference sequence). Losses at the gene ends were 3 bases for V and 6 bases for J; bases not matched to a gene: 7. The CDR3 totals 15 residues. The CDR3 bases are TGTGCCAGCAGTTTGCAGGGGGCCAACCCCAATGAGCAGTTCTTC. It codes for CASSLQGANPNEQFF.

The chain uses TRBV19 and TRBJ1-5; D perhaps matches TRBD1 (5 bases). The germline V and J ends were trimmed by 5 bases and 4 bases, with 15 bases remaining between them. Looked up from germline, CDR1 is LNHDA and CDR2 is SQIVND (reference sequence). The CDR3 length is 15 residues. The CDR3 here is CASSRQLHTNQPQHF. CDR3 nucleotide sequence: TGTGCCAGTAGTCGACAGCTACACACGAATCAGCCCCAGCATTTT.

V usage is TRBV7-2 and J usage is TRBJ2-7; 7 bases agree with TRBD2. In germline, CDR1 is SGHTA, CDR2 FQGNSA. The CDR3 totals 15 residues. After removal of 4 bases from V and 3 bases from J, the junction contained 9 bases not matched to a gene. CDR3 sequence: CASSSRSGTYYEQYF. Here the CDR3 DNA reads TGTGCCAGCAGCTCACGAAGCGGGACGTACTACGAGCAGTACTTC.

The chain couples TRBV5-5 to TRBJ2-7, with TRBD2 matching over 10 bases. V shed 1 base, J shed 2 bases, and the junction held 6 bases outside the gene matches. The CDR3 spans 16 residues. Germline V gives CDR1 SGHKS, CDR2 YYEKEE (reference sequence). The CDR3 DNA sequence: TGTGCCAGCAGCTTGCGTACTAGCGGGGCTCCCTACGAGCAGTACTTC. This gives the protein CASSLRTSGAPYEQYF.

The V gene is TRBV4-1, the J gene TRBJ2-2; D possibly corresponds to TRBD1 (6 bases). Germline V lookup: CDR1 MGHRA, CDR2 YSYEKL. The CDR3 spans 14 residues. Trimming shortened V by 5 bases and J by 1 base, and 8 bases separated the two germline ends. The CDR3 DNA follows: TGCGCCAGCAGCTTGACAGGGAACACCGGGGAGCTGTTTTTT. Translated: CASSLTGNTGELFF.

The chain couples TRBV9 to TRBJ2-3; 15 bases are shared with TRBD2. Germline CDR1 is SGDLS and CDR2 is YYNGEE. CDR3 length equals 17 residues. The trim removed 3 bases at V and 3 bases at J, leaving 5 bases unmatched. The CDR3 DNA reads as TGTGCCAGCAGCGCACCGGGACTAGCGGGAGGAACAGATACGCAGTATTTT. Translation: CASSAPGLAGGTDTQYF.

CDR3: CASSSLRGSYEQYF. CDR3 nucleotide sequence: TGTGCCAGCAGCTCCCTACGGGGGTCCTACGAGCAGTACTTC. This chain joins TRBV7-9 and TRBJ2-7, with TRBD2 as a possible D gene (6 bases). Germline CDR1 reads SEHNR; CDR2 reads FQNEAQ (reference sequence). The V and J ends lost 4 bases and 1 base respectively, with 11 bases between them. CDR3 length: 14 amino acids. Based on the CDR3 plus reference TRBV7-9 and TRBJ2-7, the full variable domain is DTGVSQNPRHKITKRGQNVTFRCDPISEHNRLYWYRQTLGQGPEFLTYFQNEAQLEKSRLLSDRFSAERPKGSFSTLEIQRTEQGDSAMYLCASSSLRGSYEQYFGPGTRLTVT.

In its sample, this clone was seen once. The V and J genes are TRBV27 and TRBJ1-1, with D uncertain. The CDR3 sequence is 12 residues long. The germline CDR1 and CDR2 sequences are MNHEY and SMNVEV (reference sequence). Trimming shortened V by 7 bases and J by 1 base, and 7 bases separated the two germline ends. CDR3 region: CASKQRNTEAFF. Here the CDR3 DNA reads TGTGCCAGCAAACAAAGGAACACTGAAGCTTTCTTT.

J is TRBJ1-5 and V is TRBV9; TRBD1 aligns across 8 bases. Germline values: CDR1 SGDLS, CDR2 YYNGEE. V lost 3 bases and J lost 5; bases outside the gene matches: 7. The CDR3 extends over 15 amino acids. This CDR3 reads CASSAGQGGYQPQHF. In nucleotides, the CDR3 is TGTGCCAGCAGCGCAGGACAGGGAGGGTATCAGCCCCAGCATTTT.

This clone was seen once. This chain joins TRBV19 and TRBJ1-2; TRBD1 matches at 9 bases. The CDR3 contains 14 residues. The V gene end was trimmed by 5 bases and the J gene end by 8 bases; junction bases not matched to a gene: 9. CDR1 and CDR2 (germline): LNHDA, SQIVND (reference sequence). The CDR3 region is CASSQDRGSGGYTF. The CDR3 DNA sequence: TGTGCCAGTAGTCAAGACAGGGGGTCAGGAGGCTACACCTTC.